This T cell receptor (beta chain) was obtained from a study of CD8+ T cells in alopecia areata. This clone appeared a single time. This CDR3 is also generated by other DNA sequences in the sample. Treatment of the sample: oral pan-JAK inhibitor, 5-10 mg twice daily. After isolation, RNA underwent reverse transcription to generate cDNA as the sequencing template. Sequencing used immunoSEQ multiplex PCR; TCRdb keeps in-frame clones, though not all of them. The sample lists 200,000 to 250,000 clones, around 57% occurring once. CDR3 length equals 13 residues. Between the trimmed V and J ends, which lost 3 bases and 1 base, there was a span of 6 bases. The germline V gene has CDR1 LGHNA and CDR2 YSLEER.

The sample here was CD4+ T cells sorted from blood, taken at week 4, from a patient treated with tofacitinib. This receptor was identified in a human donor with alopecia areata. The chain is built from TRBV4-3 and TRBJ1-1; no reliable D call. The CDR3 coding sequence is TGCGCCAGCAGCCAGGACCCGAACACTGAAGCTTTCTTT. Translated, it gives CASSQDPNTEAFF.